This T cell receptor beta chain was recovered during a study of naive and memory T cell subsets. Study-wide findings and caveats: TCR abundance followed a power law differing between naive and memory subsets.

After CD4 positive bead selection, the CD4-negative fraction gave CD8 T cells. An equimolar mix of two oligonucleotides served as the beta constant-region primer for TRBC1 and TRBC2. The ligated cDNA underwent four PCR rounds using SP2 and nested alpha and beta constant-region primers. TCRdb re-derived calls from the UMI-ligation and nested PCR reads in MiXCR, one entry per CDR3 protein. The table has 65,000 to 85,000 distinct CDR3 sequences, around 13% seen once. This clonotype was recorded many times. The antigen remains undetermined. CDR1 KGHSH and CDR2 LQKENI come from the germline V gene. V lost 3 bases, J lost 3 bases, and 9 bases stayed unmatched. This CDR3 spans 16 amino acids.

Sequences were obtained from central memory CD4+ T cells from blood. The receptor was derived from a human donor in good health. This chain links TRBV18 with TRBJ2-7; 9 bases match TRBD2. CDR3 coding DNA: TGTGCCAGCTCACCCTATAGCGGGAGAGGGAACTACGAGCAGTACTTC. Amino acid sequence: CASSPYSGRGNYEQYF.